This passage covers 30 T cell receptor beta chains from one sample sequenced in a study of blood T cell repertoires in COVID-19 (dated by TCRdb to about 2020). To prepare the library, the immunoSEQ multiplex PCR assay was applied. TCRdb re-hosts the immuneACCESS table, in-frame sequences only. Its copies lack some clones; in the studies checked, an unresolved V gene accounts for under half of them, and the cause for the rest is not known. The sample table records about 60,000 clones; 85% of these occur just once. The ten largest clones take up around 16% of the sample. The source material was peripheral blood. The receptor source for this set is a human donor in a cohort sampled during active COVID-19.

The chain couples TRBV10-3 to TRBJ1-6; perhaps TRBD1 as D (5 bases). Germline V CDR1 and CDR2: ENHRY, SYGVKD. This CDR3 comprises 14 residues. Trimming stripped 4 bases from V and 4 bases from J, with 8 bases between. This CDR3 reads CAISGQIYNSPLHF. CDR3 DNA sequence: TGTGCCATCAGTGGACAGATTTATAATTCACCCCTCCACTTT.

The chain joins TRBV9 to TRBJ2-5; the match to TRBD1 covers 9 bases. The ends lost 2 bases at V and 5 bases at J; junction bases unmatched: 7. The CDR3 sequence is 15 residues long. The germline gives CDR1 SGDLS, CDR2 YYNGEE. The CDR3 is CASSVRTGAVETQYF. CDR3 DNA sequence: TGTGCCAGCAGCGTGCGGACAGGGGCAGTGGAGACCCAGTACTTC.

The J gene is TRBJ1-1, the V gene TRBV14, with 9 bases identical to TRBD1. There are 15 residues in the CDR3. The germline CDR1 and CDR2 sequences are SGHDN and FVKESK. The junction had 10 bases not matched to a gene; V was cut back by 6 bases and J by 5 bases. DNA for the CDR3: TGTGCCAGCAGGCCTACCGGGACAGGGAAGACTGAAGCTTTCTTT. Encoded protein: CASRPTGTGKTEAFF.

To note about this clone: A junction end diverges from the germline sequence, so it may reflect a read error. This chain connects TRBV5-1 to TRBJ1-1, with 8 bases matching TRBD1. The CDR3 is 17 residues long. Germline V lookup: CDR1 SGHRS, CDR2 YFSETQ. The CDR3 DNA is TGCACCAGCAGCCTTATGGGGACAGGCACTGTGAACACTGAAGCTTTCTTT. Protein product: CTSSLMGTGTVNTEAFF.

The V and J genes are TRBV7-8 and TRBJ2-1, with 9 bases that match TRBD2. The CDR3 runs 17 residues. CDR1 SGHVS and CDR2 FQNEAQ come from the germline V gene. V lost 3 bases and J lost 0; bases outside the gene matches: 6. The CDR3 loop reads CASSLRRGGISYNEQFF. CDR3 nucleotides: TGTGCCAGCAGCTTGAGGCGGGGGGGCATCTCCTACAATGAGCAGTTCTTC.

The genes are TRBV11-2 and TRBJ1-1, with TRBD1 as a possible D gene (6 bases). The length of the CDR3 is 15 residues. CDR1 SGHAT and CDR2 FQNNGV come from the germline V gene. The V gene lost 2 bases and the J gene lost 6 bases, with 16 bases spanning the gap. The CDR3 reads CASSLYGRGSPEAFF. The CDR3 DNA reads TGTGCCAGCAGCTTATACGGCAGGGGAAGCCCTGAAGCTTTCTTT.

J is TRBJ2-7 and V is TRBV7-9; 7 positions agree with TRBD1. The length of the CDR3 is 15 residues. CDR1 and CDR2 from the germline V gene are SEHNR and FQNEAQ (reference sequence). V dropped 4 bases and J dropped 2; count of bases not matched to a gene: 8. The CDR3 nucleotides are TGTGCCAGCAGCTCCGGGACAGCTGGCCCCTACGAGCAGTACTTC. Residues: CASSSGTAGPYEQYF.

The rearrangement links TRBV5-4 to TRBJ1-2; 9 nucleotides agree with TRBD1. The CDR3 runs 14 residues. The trim removed 1 base at V and 4 bases at J, leaving 2 bases unmatched. The germline CDR1 and CDR2 sequences are SGHNT and YYREEE (reference sequence). The CDR3 reads CASSLMGQGYGYTF. CDR3 sequence (DNA): TGTGCCAGCAGCTTGATGGGACAGGGCTATGGCTACACCTTC.

V gene TRBV18 combines with J gene TRBJ1-2; D unclear. CDR3 size: 16 residues. V shed 1 base and J shed 5 bases, with 17 bases lying between them. CDR1 and CDR2 (germline): KGHSH, LQKENI. The CDR3 protein is CASSPQRRGSGYGYTF. The CDR3, as DNA: TGTGCCAGCTCACCACAACGGAGAGGGAGTGGGTATGGCTACACCTTC.

This sequence joins TRBV30 and TRBJ2-1, with a tentative D call TRBD1 (6 bases). V gave up 0 bases and J gave up 5 bases, with 11 bases separating them. The CDR3 totals 14 residues. Germline V gene lookup returns CDR1 GTSNPN and CDR2 SVGIG (reference sequence). The CDR3 nucleotides are TGTGCCTGGAGTGTTCACAGGGTCCACAATGAGCAGTTCTTC. It translates to CAWSVHRVHNEQFF. The full variable domain, its missing parts supplied by reference TRBV30 and TRBJ2-1, is SQTIHQWPATLVQPVGSPLSLECTVEGTSNPNLYWYRQAAGRGLQLLFYSVGIGQISSEVPQNLSASRPQDRQFILSSKKLLLSDSGFYLCAWSVHRVHNEQFFGPGTRLTVL.

The rearrangement links TRBV7-6 to TRBJ2-5; 12 bases match TRBD2. With 5 bases clipped from V and 5 bases from J, the junction kept 3 bases outside the gene matches. Germline assignment: CDR1 SGHVS and CDR2 FNYEAQ. There are 14 residues in the CDR3. The chain's CDR3 is CASSPGLAGETQYF. The DNA for the CDR3 is TGTGCCAGCAGCCCAGGACTAGCGGGGGAGACCCAGTACTTC.

The chain carries TRBV5-4 and TRBJ2-1; 7 bases map to TRBD2. The J segment lost 6 bases and the V segment lost 6 bases, leaving 12 bases of the junction unmatched. There are 15 residues in the CDR3. Per germline, CDR1 SGHNT and CDR2 YYREEE (reference sequence). The CDR3 region is CASTPGGGLRNEQFF. In DNA form, the CDR3 reads TGTGCCAGCACCCCCGGCGGGGGACTTCGCAATGAGCAGTTCTTC.

The chain is built from TRBV28 and TRBJ2-3, with 9 positions matching TRBD1. Germline V gene lookup returns CDR1 MDHEN and CDR2 SYDVKM. Trimming cost V 7 bases and J 3 bases; bases outside gene matches: 8. This CDR3 region has 15 residues. The CDR3 coding sequence is TGTGCCAGCAACGAACAACAGGGGGCTACAGATACGCAGTATTTT. Its protein is CASNEQQGATDTQYF.

The V and J genes are TRBV7-2 and TRBJ2-3; TRBD2 aligns across 8 bases. Germline trimming cut 3 bases from V and 2 bases from J; bases unmatched to any gene: 7. Germline V gene lookup returns CDR1 SGHTA and CDR2 FQGNSA. This CDR3 has 16 amino acids. The chain's CDR3 is CASSFVGGGNTDTQYF. CDR3 bases: TGTGCCAGCAGCTTCGTCGGGGGGGGAAACACAGATACGCAGTATTTT. The full variable domain, completed using reference TRBV7-2 and TRBJ2-3, is GAGVSQSPSNKVTEKGKDVELRCDPISGHTALYWYRQSLGQGLEFLIYFQGNSAPDKSGLPSDRFSAERTGGSVSTLTIQRTQQEDSAVYLCASSFVGGGNTDTQYFGPGTRLTVL.

The V call is TRBV7-2, the J call TRBJ2-5, with 8 bases that match TRBD1. CDR1 and CDR2 (germline): SGHTA, FQGNSA. This CDR3 is built from 13 residues. The V gene end was trimmed by 5 bases and the J gene end by 5 bases; junction bases not matched to a gene: 4. The CDR3 reads CASSPRQGETQYF. The CDR3 DNA follows: TGTGCCAGCAGCCCCCGACAGGGGGAGACCCAGTACTTC.

This clone occurred a few times. The chain carries TRBV10-3 and TRBJ2-7; 9 bases align to TRBD1. Germline trimming cut 11 bases from V and 0 bases from J; bases unmatched to any gene: 5. The CDR3 sequence is 13 residues long. Germline values: CDR1 ENHRY, CDR2 SYGVKD. The CDR3 reads CAVRTGDSYEQYF. In DNA form, the CDR3 reads TGTGCCGTCCGGACAGGGGACTCCTACGAGCAGTACTTC.

This chain links TRBV7-2 with TRBJ2-1; tentative D call: TRBD2 (5 bases). CDR1 and CDR2 from the germline V gene are SGHTA and FQGNSA. The CDR3 covers 15 residues. The V end lost 1 base, the J end lost 4 bases, and 11 bases lay between the germline ends. The CDR3, as DNA: TGTGCCAGCAGCTTAGGTGCGGGCAGATACAATGAGCAGTTCTTC. Translating gives CASSLGAGRYNEQFF. Together with reference TRBV7-2 and TRBJ2-1, the CDR3 gives the full variable domain: GAGVSQSPSNKVTEKGKDVELRCDPISGHTALYWYRQSLGQGLEFLIYFQGNSAPDKSGLPSDRFSAERTGGSVSTLTIQRTQQEDSAVYLCASSLGAGRYNEQFFGPGTRLTVL.

The chain couples TRBV2 to TRBJ2-5, with 10 bases that match TRBD1. Germline CDR1 and CDR2: SNHLY and FYNNEI. V was clipped by 5 bases and J by 7 bases; unmatched bases: 10. The CDR3 is 15 amino acids. CDR3 bases: TGTGCCAGCAGTTCCGGGACAGGGGCTCGTGGGACCCAGTACTTC. Translating gives CASSSGTGARGTQYF. Variable domain in full (rest from reference TRBV2 and TRBJ2-5): EPEVTQTPSHQVTQMGQEVILRCVPISNHLYFYWYRQILGQKVEFLVSFYNNEISEKSEIFDDQFSVERPDGSNFTLKIRSTKLEDSAMYFCASSSGTGARGTQYFGPGTRLLVL.

The rearrangement joins TRBV30 to TRBJ2-2, with no clear D. CDR1 and CDR2 from the germline V gene are GTSNPN and SVGIG (reference sequence). V was shortened by 0 bases and J by 7 bases, with 6 bases between the two germline ends. The CDR3 spans 12 residues. The CDR3 sequence is CAWSVLFGELFF. The CDR3 DNA reads as TGTGCCTGGAGTGTACTTTTCGGGGAGCTGTTTTTT.

The rearrangement joins TRBV9 to TRBJ1-4; maybe TRBD1 (5 bases). This CDR3 has 15 amino acids. Trimming shortened V by 4 bases and J by 8 bases, and 18 bases separated the two germline ends. Germline CDR1 and CDR2: SGDLS and YYNGEE. Written as DNA, the CDR3 is TGTGCCAGCAGCCCTTGGCCCAGGGCAGGAGAAAAACTGTTTTTT. Its translation: CASSPWPRAGEKLFF.

The chain links TRBV6-1 to TRBJ2-7; unclear D gene. V dropped 1 base and J dropped 3 bases, with 13 bases sitting between them. This CDR3 is 15 amino acids long. Per germline, CDR1 MNHNS and CDR2 SASEGT. The CDR3 sequence is CASSEGRSSIYEQYF. DNA for the CDR3: TGTGCCAGCAGTGAAGGACGGAGCTCGATCTACGAGCAGTACTTC.

This chain uses TRBV5-4 with TRBJ2-7; D is ambiguous. Looked up from germline, CDR1 is SGHNT and CDR2 is YYREEE (reference sequence). The V end was cut by 4 bases, the J end by 0 bases, with 8 bases between. This CDR3 region has 13 residues. The CDR3 loop is CASSPASSYEQYF. The CDR3 DNA is TGTGCCAGCAGCCCCGCCAGCTCCTACGAGCAGTACTTC.

The chain carries TRBV6-2 or TRBV6-3 and TRBJ1-5, with a possible D match to TRBD1 (5 bases). The CDR3 is 15 amino acids. Germline V CDR1 and CDR2: MNHEY, SVGEGT. V lost 5 bases to trimming and J lost 3 bases, with 14 bases between them. Here the CDR3 DNA reads TGTGCCAGCAGTCCCCCGGGGGGGTCCAATCAGCCCCAGCATTTT. This sequence encodes CASSPPGGSNQPQHF.

The chain links TRBV12-3 or TRBV12-4 to TRBJ1-2, with 7 nucleotides matching TRBD1. The CDR3 consists of 12 residues. With V trimmed by 3 bases and J by 8 bases, 3 bases remained unmatched. As DNA, the CDR3 is TGTGCCAGCAGTTTCGGCAGGGGGGGCTACACCTTC. Residues: CASSFGRGGYTF.

The chain combines TRBV6-2 or TRBV6-3 with TRBJ2-1, with 11 nucleotides matching TRBD2. Per germline, CDR1 MNHEY and CDR2 SVGEGT. V was pared by 5 bases and J by 4 bases, with 10 bases of the junction left unmatched. This CDR3 is 17 amino acids long. CDR3 protein: CASSRIAGGLGYNEQFF. The CDR3 nucleotides are TGTGCCAGCAGTAGGATAGCGGGGGGGTTGGGATACAATGAGCAGTTCTTC.

The chain recombines TRBV5-1 with TRBJ2-1, with TRBD1 as a possible D gene (5 bases). Germline V gene lookup returns CDR1 SGHRS and CDR2 YFSETQ. Trimming shortened V by 0 bases and J by 3 bases, and 13 bases separated the two germline ends. The CDR3 is 16 amino acids. CDR3 in amino acids: CASSLVSQGDYNEQFF. CDR3 sequence (DNA): TGCGCCAGCAGCTTGGTCTCTCAGGGTGACTACAATGAGCAGTTCTTC.

This chain links TRBV27 with TRBJ2-2; 7 nucleotides match TRBD1. Germline values: CDR1 MNHEY, CDR2 SMNVEV (reference sequence). J was trimmed by 4 bases and V by 6 bases; bases with no gene match: 11. CDR3 length: 16 amino acids. The CDR3 region has the DNA TGTGCCAGCAGGCCCGGGACAGCCAGTCTCACCGGGGAGCTGTTTTTT. It translates to CASRPGTASLTGELFF.

The V and J genes are TRBV9 and TRBJ1-2; perhaps TRBD1 as D (6 bases). Per germline, CDR1 SGDLS and CDR2 YYNGEE. With 0 bases removed from V and 2 bases from J, the gap between germline ends came to 14 bases. This CDR3 has 16 residues. Written as DNA, the CDR3 is TGTGCCAGCAGCGTAGCCCTATGGGGGCCGAACTATGGCTACACCTTC. Residues: CASSVALWGPNYGYTF.

The rearrangement links TRBV2 to TRBJ1-5; 11 nucleotides match TRBD1. The CDR3 consists of 16 residues. CDR1 SNHLY and CDR2 FYNNEI come from the germline V gene. Trimming cost V 3 bases and J 6 bases; bases outside gene matches: 7. The CDR3 here is CASSDAGTGGRQPQHF. The CDR3 nucleotides read TGTGCCAGCAGTGACGCCGGGACAGGGGGACGTCAGCCCCAGCATTTT. The full variable domain, its missing parts supplied by reference TRBV2 and TRBJ1-5, is EPEVTQTPSHQVTQMGQEVILRCVPISNHLYFYWYRQILGQKVEFLVSFYNNEISEKSEIFDDQFSVERPDGSNFTLKIRSTKLEDSAMYFCASSDAGTGGRQPQHFGDGTRLSIL.

This clone was seen only a few times. The chain is built from TRBV19 and TRBJ2-7; D may be TRBD1 (5 bases). There are 14 residues in the CDR3. Germline CDR1 LNHDA, CDR2 SQIVND (reference sequence). V gave up 3 bases and J gave up 3 bases, with 12 bases separating them. CDR3 nucleotide sequence: TGTGCCAGTAGTATGGCCGGACACGGCTACGAGCAGTACTTC. The encoded protein is CASSMAGHGYEQYF.